These 17 T cell receptor beta chains came from one sample sequenced in a study of blood T cell repertoires in COVID-19. The assay was immunoSEQ multiplex PCR, and TCRdb's table has in-frame clones only and misses some. The sample shows over 250,000 clones, nearly 90% of them seen only once. The sequencing sample was made of PBMCs or T cells enriched from blood (not recorded which). These receptors were obtained from a woman between 25 and 40 years old who had recovered from COVID-19.

This chain uses TRBV4-1 with TRBJ2-3, with a weak D call TRBD1 (5 bases). V was clipped by 3 bases and J by 1 base, with 8 bases between them. The length of the CDR3 is 14 residues. Germline V gives CDR1 MGHRA, CDR2 YSYEKL. CDR3 sequence reads: CASSQVRGTDTQYF. For the CDR3, the DNA is TGCGCCAGCAGCCAGGTCAGGGGCACAGATACGCAGTATTTT.

The chain is built from TRBV6-5 and TRBJ2-7, with a tentative D call TRBD1 (6 bases). The CDR3 extends over 15 amino acids. CDR1 and CDR2 from the germline V gene are MNHEY and SVGAGI. V lost 7 bases and J 7 bases, leaving 23 bases between the germline ends. CDR3 sequence (DNA): TGTGCCAGCACCCTTAATCCACAGGGACCGGGGGAGCAGTACTTC. Translating gives CASTLNPQGPGEQYF.

This sequence joins TRBV6-5 and TRBJ1-1, with D perhaps TRBD1 (5 bases). V lost 7 bases and J 0 bases, leaving 12 bases between the germline ends. The CDR3 spans 14 residues. Germline V lookup: CDR1 MNHEY, CDR2 SVGAGI. CDR3 DNA: TGTGCCAGCACGAAGGGACTGGTGAACACTGAAGCTTTCTTT. Its translation is CASTKGLVNTEAFF.

This clone was seen a single time. V usage is TRBV5-6 and J usage is TRBJ1-2; D perhaps matches TRBD1 (6 bases). This CDR3 spans 15 amino acids. The ends were cut back, 4 bases at V and 3 bases at J, with 16 bases in the middle. Germline V CDR1 and CDR2: SGHDT, YYEEEE. CDR3: CASSRGPSGDYGYTF. DNA for the CDR3: TGTGCCAGCAGCCGAGGCCCCTCAGGGGACTATGGCTACACCTTC.

This sequence joins TRBV12-3 or TRBV12-4 and TRBJ2-1; D uncertain. V was clipped by 3 bases and J by 3 bases, with 3 bases between them. The CDR3 contains 12 residues. The DNA of the CDR3 is TGTGCCAGCAGTTTCAACTACAATGAGCAGTTCTTC. Residues: CASSFNYNEQFF.

The J gene is TRBJ1-2, the V gene TRBV5-4; TRBD1 matches 7 bases. Germline CDR1 reads SGHNT; CDR2 reads YYREEE (reference sequence). V was pared by 0 bases and J by 4 bases, with 6 bases of the junction left unmatched. The CDR3 has 15 residues. The CDR3 loop reads CASSLDVTGFYGYTF. The CDR3 DNA sequence: TGTGCCAGCAGCTTGGATGTGACAGGGTTCTATGGCTACACCTTC.

The rearrangement links TRBV7-2 to TRBJ2-6; D perhaps matches TRBD2 (6 bases). CDR1 is SGHTA and CDR2 is FQGNSA in the germline V gene. Trimming left V 0 bases short and J 0 bases short, with 9 bases between. CDR3 length equals 17 residues. DNA of the CDR3: TGTGCCAGCAGCTTAGCGGAGGGGCGCTCTGGGGCCAACGTCCTGACTTTC. As protein: CASSLAEGRSGANVLTF.

V usage is TRBV2 and J usage is TRBJ2-5, with D possibly being TRBD2 (6 bases). Germline values: CDR1 SNHLY, CDR2 FYNNEI. CDR3 length: 13 residues. Between the trimmed V and J ends, which lost 6 bases and 2 bases, there was a span of 10 bases. In DNA form, the CDR3 reads TGTGCCAGCAGGGGGGACTTACAAGAGACCCAGTACTTC. Translating it yields CASRGDLQETQYF.

The chain has TRBV18 and TRBJ1-2, with a weak D call TRBD1 (5 bases). The CDR3 extends over 14 amino acids. V lost 3 bases and J lost 5, with 13 bases in between. From germline, CDR1 is KGHSH and CDR2 LQKENI. The CDR3 DNA is TGTGCCAGCTCACCCACCAGGGAATCATATGGCTACACCTTC. It translates to CASSPTRESYGYTF.

The chain has TRBV29-1 and TRBJ2-7, with TRBD1 matching over 7 bases. This CDR3 is built from 13 residues. Germline trimming cut 7 bases from V and 1 base from J; bases unmatched to any gene: 7. Germline CDR1 SQVTM, CDR2 ANQGSEA. This chain's CDR3 is CSATGVLSYEQYF. For the CDR3, the DNA is TGCAGCGCCACAGGGGTTCTATCCTACGAGCAGTACTTC.

The rearrangement uses TRBV12-3 or TRBV12-4 and TRBJ1-1; TRBD1 is a possible D gene (6 bases). V shed 6 bases and J shed 11 bases, with 13 bases lying between them. The CDR3 has 11 amino acids. As DNA, the CDR3 is TGTGCCAGCAGGTCACAGGGTGGGGCTTTCTTT. Translated: CASRSQGGAFF.

This clone came up once. The chain combines TRBV28 with TRBJ1-4, with no clear D. Between the trimmed V and J ends, which lost 5 bases and 7 bases, there was a span of 14 bases. CDR1 is MDHEN, CDR2 SYDVKM, per germline. The CDR3 extends over 14 amino acids. The CDR3 reads CASSAAGSGEKLFF. In nucleotides, the CDR3 is TGTGCCAGCAGTGCAGCGGGGTCGGGTGAAAAACTGTTTTTT.

V is TRBV27 and J is TRBJ1-6, with a weak D call TRBD1 (6 bases). Trimming removed 3 bases at V and 3 bases at J, with 15 bases between. Germline V gives CDR1 MNHEY, CDR2 SMNVEV (reference sequence). CDR3 length equals 17 residues. The CDR3 coding sequence is TGTGCCAGCAGTTTCTGGGGGCGGTCAGACTATAATTCACCCCTCCACTTT. It encodes CASSFWGRSDYNSPLHF.

This clone was recorded once. The chain links TRBV2 to TRBJ1-1, with a weak D call TRBD1 (5 bases). The CDR3 length is 14 residues. Trimming pared 1 base from V and 3 bases from J, leaving 9 bases between. Per the germline V gene, CDR1 is SNHLY and CDR2 is FYNNEI. CDR3: CASSEGQGYTEAFF. The CDR3 DNA is TGTGCCAGCAGTGAAGGGCAGGGATACACTGAAGCTTTCTTT.

V usage is TRBV6-5 and J usage is TRBJ1-5, with D perhaps matching TRBD1 (5 bases). Germline V lookup: CDR1 MNHEY, CDR2 SVGAGI. The length of the CDR3 is 13 residues. Trimming cost V 5 bases and J 9 bases, with 14 bases left between them. The CDR3 bases are TGTGCCAGCAGTAGATCTGGGGCACGGCCCCAGCATTTT. Translation: CASSRSGARPQHF.

This clone was detected once. This sequence joins TRBV11-2 and TRBJ2-2; the match to TRBD1 covers 11 bases. This CDR3 spans 19 amino acids. Germline CDR1 and CDR2: SGHAT and FQNNGV. J was trimmed by 1 base and V by 6 bases; bases with no gene match: 13. The CDR3 loop is CASSKRLPGTGGNTGELFF. CDR3 DNA sequence: TGTGCCAGCAGTAAGAGACTTCCCGGGACAGGGGGGAACACCGGGGAGCTGTTTTTT.

This clone was detected once. The V gene is TRBV2, the J gene TRBJ1-2, with 8 bases lining up with TRBD1. The CDR3 sequence is 13 residues long. V lost 6 bases, J lost 3 bases, and 3 bases stayed unmatched. CDR1 and CDR2 (germline): SNHLY, FYNNEI. CDR3 protein: CASRDRAHYGYTF. CDR3 nucleotide sequence: TGTGCCAGCAGGGACAGGGCCCACTATGGCTACACCTTC. The full variable domain, completed using reference TRBV2 and TRBJ1-2, is EPEVTQTPSHQVTQMGQEVILRCVPISNHLYFYWYRQILGQKVEFLVSFYNNEISEKSEIFDDQFSVERPDGSNFTLKIRSTKLEDSAMYFCASRDRAHYGYTFGSGTRLTVV.